Listed below are T cell receptor beta chains from one sample, sequenced in a study of cytomegalovirus exposure and HLA in healthy donors. Produced via immunoSEQ multiplex PCR; TCRdb's table is partial and in-frame only. The data contain under 200,000 clones, less than 95% of them seen just once; the ten biggest clones take up over 2.5%. Input material: PBMCs. These receptors originate from a woman between 18 and 29 years old in good health and CMV-seropositive. Each CDR3 is given with its conserved first and last residue. D genes are given only for firm matches. Rows give clone size only sometimes, using once, few, many, or a class for an expanded clone.

TRBJ2-1	.	TRBV7-2	.	CASSLEAYEQFF	TGTGCCAGCAGCTTGGAGGCGTATGAGCAGTTCTTC
TRBJ2-3	.	TRBV25-1	.	CASSAPRTGNRGTDTQYF	TGTGCCAGCAGTGCCCCAAGAACAGGGAATCGGGGCACAGATACGCAGTATTTT
TRBJ2-2	.	TRBV5-6	.	CASNLVGGADTGELFF	TGTGCCAGCAACCTTGTTGGGGGCGCGGACACCGGGGAGCTGTTTTTT
TRBJ2-5	.	TRBV2	TRBD2	CASSAPSSGGVETQYF	TGTGCCAGCAGTGCCCCCTCTAGCGGGGGGGTGGAGACCCAGTACTTC
TRBJ2-5	.	TRBV27	.	CASSFRGRETQYF	TGTGCCAGCAGTTTCCGGGGAAGGGAGACCCAGTACTTC
TRBJ2-7	.	TRBV29-1	.	CSVADRYEQYF	TGCAGCGTAGCTGATCGCTACGAGCAGTACTTC
TRBJ2-7	.	TRBV28	.	CASSFLPSRGEQYF	TGTGCCAGCAGTTTTCTACCCTCCAGAGGGGAGCAGTACTTC
TRBJ1-2	.	TRBV7-3	.	CASSLKRGRYYGYTF	TGTGCCAGCAGCTTAAAAAGAGGTCGGTACTATGGCTACACCTTC
TRBJ1-3	once	TRBV6-5	TRBD1	CASSSDRASGNTIYF	TGTGCCAGCAGTTCCGACAGGGCCTCTGGAAACACCATATATTTT
TRBJ1-3	.	TRBV2	.	CASSSQEVGVSIYF	TGTGCCAGCAGCTCCCAGGAGGTCGGGGTTTCCATATATTTT
TRBJ1-1	.	TRBV15	.	CATSRGLAGLNTEAFF	TGTGCCACCAGCAGAGGCCTGGCAGGGTTGAACACTGAAGCTTTCTTT
TRBJ1-2	.	TRBV19	.	CASSIGENYGYTF	TGTGCCAGTAGTATCGGTGAGAATTATGGCTACACCTTC
TRBJ2-5	.	TRBV7-2	.	CASRLSAGRQGETQYF	TGTGCCAGCAGACTATCGGCGGGACGTCAGGGAGAGACCCAGTACTTC
TRBJ2-1	.	TRBV7-2	TRBD2	CASSQMGGRRYNEQFF	TGTGCCAGCAGCCAGATGGGCGGGAGGAGGTACAATGAGCAGTTCTTC
TRBJ1-1	.	TRBV9	.	CASSVGTRNTEAFF	TGTGCCAGCAGCGTAGGGACAAGAAACACTGAAGCTTTCTTT
TRBJ2-7	.	TRBV19	TRBD2	CASSIGRGVSEQYF	TGTGCCAGTAGTATAGGTCGGGGGGTGTCCGAGCAGTACTTC
TRBJ1-4	.	TRBV4-1	.	CASSQVVEEKLFF	TGCGCCAGCAGCCAAGTCGTGGAGGAAAAACTGTTTTTT
TRBJ1-3	.	TRBV6-5	.	CASSRGSGNTIYF	TGTGCCAGCAGTAGAGGCTCTGGAAACACCATATATTTT
TRBJ1-2	.	TRBV5-1	.	CASSPVGRRVADGYTF	TGCGCCAGCAGCCCGGTGGGGCGCAGGGTGGCGGATGGCTACACCTTC
TRBJ1-2	.	TRBV6-1	.	CAIGTVSLVFGYTF	TGTGCCATCGGTACGGTGTCGTTAGTGTTTGGCTACACCTTC
TRBJ1-2	.	TRBV4-2	.	CASSQDRDRGYTF	TGTGCCAGCAGCCAAGATCGGGATCGTGGCTACACCTTC
TRBJ2-3	.	TRBV19	TRBD2	CASNLRPAGVRSGIGTDTQYF	TGTGCCAGTAACCTAAGACCAGCGGGAGTAAGGAGTGGTATCGGCACAGATACGCAGTATTTT
TRBJ2-7	few	TRBV19	TRBD1	CASSTYTGQGFSYEQYF	TGTGCCAGTAGTACTTATACAGGACAGGGCTTCTCCTACGAGCAGTACTTC
TRBJ1-2	.	TRBV27	.	CASSLSRGFYDYTF	TGTGCCAGCAGTTTATCCCGGGGATTCTATGACTACACCTTC
TRBJ2-7	few	TRBV5-6	TRBD1	CASSGQGALSYEQYF	TGTGCCAGCAGCGGACAGGGTGCGCTCTCCTACGAGCAGTACTTC
TRBJ2-7	.	TRBV6-5	TRBD2	CASSKTSGALHEQYF	TGTGCCAGCAGTAAAACTAGCGGGGCGCTTCACGAGCAGTACTTC
TRBJ2-1	.	TRBV9	.	CASSVVGRGPYNEQFF	TGTGCCAGCAGCGTAGTCGGGCGGGGCCCCTACAATGAGCAGTTCTTC
TRBJ1-5	.	TRBV29-1	TRBD1	CSAQDRGNQPQHF	TGCAGCGCCCAGGACAGGGGGAATCAGCCCCAGCATTTT
TRBJ2-1	.	TRBV7-9	TRBD2	CASSLRLAGRFF	TGTGCCAGCAGCTTACGACTAGCGGGGAGGTTCTTC
TRBJ2-7	.	TRBV9	TRBD2	CASSVDGGGYYEQYF	TGTGCCAGCAGCGTAGATGGGGGAGGGTACTACGAGCAGTACTTC
TRBJ1-3	.	TRBV27	.	CASSSVRGSGNTIYF	TGTGCCAGCAGTTCAGTCCGTGGCTCTGGAAACACCATATATTTT
TRBJ1-1	.	TRBV28	TRBD1	CASSTGTAGNTEAFF	TGTGCCAGCAGTACGGGGACAGCCGGGAACACTGAAGCTTTCTTT
TRBJ1-2	.	TRBV30	TRBD1	CAWSVGTGATYNYGYTF	TGTGCCTGGAGTGTCGGGACAGGGGCGACCTATAACTATGGCTACACCTTC
TRBJ1-1	.	TRBV30	.	CAWSPRGESSEAFF	TGTGCCTGGAGTCCCAGGGGAGAGTCGAGTGAAGCTTTCTTT
TRBJ2-4	.	TRBV5-6	.	CASSLGQGKNIQYF	TGTGCCAGCAGCTTGGGGCAGGGGAAAAACATTCAGTACTTC
TRBJ1-2	.	TRBV7-9	TRBD1	CASSSGQGRFNYGYTF	TGTGCCAGCAGCTCAGGACAGGGCCGTTTTAACTATGGCTACACCTTC
TRBJ2-7	.	TRBV27	.	CASSLYPGAYEQYF	TGTGCCAGCAGTTTATATCCGGGGGCCTACGAGCAGTACTTC
TRBJ2-1	.	TRBV10-3	.	CATTGANEQFF	TGTGCCACTACTGGGGCCAATGAGCAGTTCTTC
TRBJ2-6	once	TRBV30	.	CAWAQGRGANVLTF	TGTGCCTGGGCCCAGGGTCGTGGGGCCAACGTCCTGACTTTC
TRBJ2-7	once	TRBV6-1	TRBD1	CASILSGQGLYEQYF	TGTGCCAGCATCCTATCGGGACAGGGGCTCTACGAGCAGTACTTC
TRBJ2-1	.	TRBV11-2	TRBD2	CASSSPTSGSRHEQFF	TGTGCCAGCAGCTCCCCCACTAGCGGGAGTAGGCATGAGCAGTTCTTC
TRBJ2-1	.	TRBV7-3	TRBD2	CASSLGRPSGGNEQFF	TGTGCCAGCAGCTTAGGCAGGCCTAGCGGGGGGAATGAGCAGTTCTTC
TRBJ2-7	once	TRBV7-6	TRBD2	CASSFASGSVPYEQYF	TGTGCCAGCAGCTTTGCTAGCGGGAGCGTCCCCTACGAGCAGTACTTC
TRBJ2-2	.	TRBV9	.	CASSVNGELFF	TGTGCCAGCAGCGTAAATGGCGAGCTGTTTTTT
TRBJ1-1	.	TRBV4-1	.	CASSGRNTEAFF	TGCGCCAGCAGCGGTAGGAACACTGAAGCTTTCTTT
TRBJ2-1	.	TRBV6-5	.	CASSSSPVSYNEQFF	TGTGCCAGCAGTTCCTCCCCGGTCTCCTACAATGAGCAGTTCTTC
TRBJ2-7	.	TRBV19	.	CASSTANSYEQYF	TGTGCCAGTAGTACAGCGAACTCCTACGAGCAGTACTTC
TRBJ1-5	once	TRBV7-2	.	CASSLESLRGKSNQPQHF	TGTGCCAGCAGCTTAGAATCGCTGCGGGGGAAAAGCAATCAGCCCCAGCATTTT
TRBJ2-7	.	TRBV15	TRBD1	CATSRDPPGQGADYEQYF	TGTGCCACCAGCAGAGATCCCCCGGGACAGGGGGCCGACTACGAGCAGTACTTC
TRBJ2-3	.	TRBV4-1	TRBD2	CASSQGVSGAKDTQYF	TGCGCCAGCAGCCAAGGGGTGAGCGGGGCCAAAGATACGCAGTATTTT
TRBJ2-1	.	TRBV4-1	.	CASRPTAAGYNEQFF	TGCGCCAGCAGACCTACGGCAGCGGGCTACAATGAGCAGTTCTTC
TRBJ2-7	.	TRBV6-1	TRBD1	CASSDVPGGSVSYEQYF	TGTGCCAGCAGTGACGTCCCAGGGGGCAGCGTTTCCTACGAGCAGTACTTC
TRBJ2-2	.	TRBV30	TRBD1	CAWKRQGYTGELFF	TGTGCCTGGAAGCGACAGGGGTACACCGGGGAGCTGTTTTTT
TRBJ1-3	once	TRBV19	.	CASTSTQGFSGNTIYF	TGTGCCAGTACCTCGACTCAGGGGTTCTCTGGAAACACCATATATTTT
TRBJ1-1	.	TRBV7-2	TRBD1	CASSLVGQGASNTEAFF	TGTGCCAGCAGCTTAGTGGGACAGGGGGCGTCAAACACTGAAGCTTTCTTT